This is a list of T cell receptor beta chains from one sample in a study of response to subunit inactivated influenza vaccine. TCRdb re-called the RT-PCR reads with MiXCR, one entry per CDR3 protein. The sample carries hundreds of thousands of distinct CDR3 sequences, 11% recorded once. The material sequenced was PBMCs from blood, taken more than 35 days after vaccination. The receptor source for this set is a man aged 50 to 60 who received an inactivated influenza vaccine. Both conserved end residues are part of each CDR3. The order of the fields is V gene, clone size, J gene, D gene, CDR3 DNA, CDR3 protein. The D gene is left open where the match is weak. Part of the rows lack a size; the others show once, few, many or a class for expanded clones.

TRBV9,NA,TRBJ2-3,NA,TGTGCCAGCAGCGTCGGACTGTCTAGCACAGATACGCAGTATTTT,CASSVGLSSTDTQYF
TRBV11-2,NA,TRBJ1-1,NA,TGTGCCAGCAGCAACCCAGGGGAAGCTTTCTTT,CASSNPGEAFF
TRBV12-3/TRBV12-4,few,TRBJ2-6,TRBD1,TGTGCCAGCAGGCCCCCCGGGACAGGGCACTCTGGGGCCAACGTCCTGACTTTC,CASRPPGTGHSGANVLTF
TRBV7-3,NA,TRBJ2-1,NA,TGTGCCAGCAGCACCTCTAGAGGCAATGAGCAGTTCTTC,CASSTSRGNEQFF
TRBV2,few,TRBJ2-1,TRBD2,TGTGCCAGCAGATCTTCTAGCGGGAGCGATGAGCAGTTCTTC,CASRSSSGSDEQFF
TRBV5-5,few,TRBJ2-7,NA,TGTGCCAGCAGCTTGTATGCGACTAGTGCCTACGAGCAGTACTTC,CASSLYATSAYEQYF
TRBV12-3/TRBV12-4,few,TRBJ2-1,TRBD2,TGTGCCAGCAGTTTACAGCGGGAGTCCAATGAGCAGTTCTTC,CASSLQRESNEQFF
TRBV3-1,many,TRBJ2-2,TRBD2,TGTGCCAGCAGGCAAGCGGGAGGGAACACCGGGGAGCTGTTTTTT,CASRQAGGNTGELFF
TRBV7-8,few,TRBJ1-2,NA,TGTGCCAGCAGCTCTCAGAGTCCCTATGGCTACACCTTC,CASSSQSPYGYTF
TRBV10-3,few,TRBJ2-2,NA,TGTGCCATGAGCTACAGGGTCGCCGGGGAGCTGTTTTTT,CAMSYRVAGELFF
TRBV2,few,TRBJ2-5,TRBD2,TGTGCCAGCAGTGACCCTAGCGGGGGCAACCAAGAGACCCAGTACTTC,CASSDPSGGNQETQYF
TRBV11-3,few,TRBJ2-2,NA,TGTGCCAGCAGCTCTAGGGCGCTCACGAACACCGGGGAGCTGTTTTTT,CASSSRALTNTGELFF
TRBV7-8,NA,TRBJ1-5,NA,TGTGCCAGCAGCTTAGGAACTTATGGCAATCAGCCCCAGCATTTT,CASSLGTYGNQPQHF
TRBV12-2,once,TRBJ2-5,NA,TGTGCAAGTCGTCTAGGACTAGCGGGGGTTTATTCACAAGAGACCCAGTACTTC,CASRLGLAGVYSQETQYF
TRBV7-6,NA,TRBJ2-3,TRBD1,TGTGCCAGCAGCTTAGCGGCCAGGGGGCCTACAGATACGCAGTATTTT,CASSLAARGPTDTQYF
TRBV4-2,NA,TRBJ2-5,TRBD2,TGTGCCAGCAGCCAGCAACTAGCGGTGGACGGAGAGACCCAGTACTTC,CASSQQLAVDGETQYF
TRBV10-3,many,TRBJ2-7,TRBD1,TGTGCCATCAGTACAGGGGGCTACGAGCAGTACTTC,CAISTGGYEQYF